Only one count was recorded for the clone carrying this TCR beta chain. Adults between roughly 18 and 95 years of age took part from 24 US areas. The method was immunoSEQ multiplex PCR; TCRdb's version includes in-frame clones alone and lacks a portion of them. This table has hundreds of thousands of clones, more than 85% appearing once. The sample comes from a study of blood T cell repertoires in COVID-19. Study-wide context: Acute-phase and convalescent COVID-19 samples originated in the United States, Italy and Spain.

The germline CDR1 and CDR2 sequences are LNHDA and SQIVND (reference sequence). The CDR3 is 13 amino acids. Trimming pared 3 bases from V and 5 bases from J, leaving 10 bases between. This TCR derives from a woman in her 30s who had recovered from COVID-19. What was sequenced was PBMCs or T cells enriched from blood (not recorded which). The rearrangement links TRBV19 to TRBJ1-1; tentative D call: TRBD1 (5 bases). CDR3 loop: CASSMGGYTEAFF. DNA of the CDR3: TGTGCCAGTAGTATGGGGGGTTATACTGAAGCTTTCTTT.